This paragraph covers one TCR beta chain sequence. What it binds is not known. The data belong to a study of CD8 T cells in Susac syndrome. Germline CDR1 and CDR2: KGHSH and LQKENI. Trimming pared 4 bases from V and 6 bases from J, leaving 10 bases between. The CDR3 runs 13 residues. When the RNA was reverse transcribed, random hexamers were used with an input of about 0.5 to 1 ug. TCRdb used MiXCR to reprocess the immunoSEQ multiplex PCR reads, holding one entry per CDR3 protein. The table includes around 130,000 distinct CDR3 sequences, 96% detected once. Overall study findings and caveats: The TCR sequencing and HLA analysis in the study involved a relatively small number of individuals, as the study acknowledged.

This sequence joins TRBV18 and TRBJ2-1, with D perhaps matching TRBD1 (6 bases). This TCR was recovered from a human donor with Susac syndrome. The sequenced sample was CD4+ T cells from PBMCs. The CDR3 region is CASSRGRGNEQFF. The CDR3 DNA sequence: TGTGCCAGCTCACGGGGCAGGGGCAATGAGCAGTTCTTC.